A single sample gave rise to the 5 T cell receptor beta chains below, sequenced in a study of tissue T cells after allogeneic stem cell transplantation. Time point reported: mouse harvest day 7 after allogeneic transplant. Each mouse received 10^7 T-cell-depleted marrow cells plus 10^6 splenic CD5+ T cells by tail vein. Sequencing was performed with immunoSEQ multiplex PCR; in TCRdb, only in-frame clones are kept and a portion is missing. The data hold some 4,000 clones, with roughly 50% observed a single time. What was sequenced was lymph node tissue. These receptors originate from a female BALB/c mouse given C57BL/6 T cells with graft-versus-host disease after an allogeneic hematopoietic cell transplant.

Of note for this clone: A read error is possible here, since a much larger clone lies one base away. Gene names and germline refer to mouse. With the read ending 1 residue before the CDR3 end, the germline J gene is used to fill in that end. The V call is TRBV15, the J call TRBJ1-3; D unclear. V lost 6 bases to trimming and J lost 0 bases, with 6 bases between them. The CDR3 runs 13 residues. Germline lookup yields CDR1 SGHND and CDR2 FRSKSL. The part of the CDR3 DNA that was read is TGTGCCAGCAGCCAGAATTCTGGAAATACGCTCTAT. Its protein is CASSQNSGNTLY. Given in full, the CDR3 is CASSQNSGNTLYF.

Details on this clone: Genes and germline are mouse. Partial CDR3 DNA: TGCTCCAGCAGTCAAGGGACTGGGGGGCGTGAACAGTAC. Amino acids: CSSSQGTGGREQY. The CDR3 in full is CSSSQGTGGREQYF. The rearrangement uses TRBV23 and TRBJ2-7; the table's D gene call, TRBD2, was not cross checked with the DNA. The CDR3 goes on 1 residue after the read ends, and that part is filled in from the germline J gene. Per germline, CDR1 KGHTA and CDR2 FQNQQP. The CDR3 runs 14 residues. The full variable domain, in which reference TRBV23 and TRBJ2-7 provide the parts outside the CDR3, is DAAVTQKPRYLIKMKGQEAEMKCIPEKGHTAVFWYQQKQSKELKFLIYFQNQQPLDQIDMVKERFSAVCPSSSLCSLGIRTCEAEDSALYLCSSSQGTGGREQYFGPGTRLTVL.

A note on this clone: Genes here carry mouse names. From the germline J gene comes the end of the CDR3, since the read stops 1 residue before it. This sequence joins TRBV13-3 and TRBJ2-7; D remains ambiguous. Germline-derived CDR1 and CDR2 are NNHDY and SYVADS. V gave up 7 bases and J gave up 3 bases, with 8 bases separating them. The CDR3 contains 11 residues. The CDR3 protein is CASDRIYEQYF. The CDR3 bases that were read are TGTGCCAGCGACCGCATCTATGAACAGTAC.

The sample holds a few counts of this clone. The genes are named according to mouse. The read finishes 1 residue shy of the CDR3 end, and the germline J gene is used to complete it. The rearrangement joins TRBV3 to TRBJ1-3; the match to TRBD1 covers 7 bases. Looked up from germline, CDR1 is SNHLY and CDR2 is FYNGKV (reference sequence). With 6 bases clipped from V and 2 bases from J, the junction kept 4 bases outside the gene matches. This CDR3 contains 14 residues. CDR3 sequence: CASSSQGPGNTLYF. The part of the CDR3 DNA that was read is TGTGCCAGCAGTTCACAGGGGCCTGGAAATACGCTCTAT.

In the case of this clone: These gene names are mouse names. The read terminates 1 residue before the CDR3 end, so the remaining end is supplied by the germline J gene. V is TRBV23 and J is TRBJ1-2. Germline-derived CDR1 and CDR2 are KGHTA and FQNQQP. This CDR3 contains 13 residues. CDR3 DNA, as far as it was read: TGCTCCAGCAGGCCGGGGGCGAACTCCGACTACACC. Protein product: CSSRPGANSDYT. The complete CDR3 sequence is CSSRPGANSDYTF.